This TCR beta chain was captured by sequencing in a study of cytomegalovirus exposure and HLA in healthy donors. At the level of the study: Samples from HLA-typed donors yielded 65 million to 85 million unique TCRs in an early data release.

Only one count was recorded for this clone. What it binds is not known. Study results and caveats: For TCR beta chains, V- and J-gene trimming was later linked to a missense DCLRE1C variant.

The J segment lost 5 bases and the V segment lost 7 bases, leaving 12 bases of the junction unmatched. In germline, CDR1 is SGDLS, CDR2 YYNGEE. This CDR3 has 14 amino acids. With 60 Vbeta and 13 Jbeta primers, the PCR was carried out. The method was immunoSEQ multiplex PCR; TCRdb's version includes in-frame clones alone and lacks a portion of them. The sample shows more than 95,000 clones, around 77% of them seen only once. The specimen was PBMCs. The sequence was collected from a man aged 50 to 60 in good health and CMV-seropositive. The chain carries TRBV9 and TRBJ2-7; 7 nucleotides agree with TRBD2. The CDR3 bases are TGTGCCAGCGCCCAAGGAGCGGGGCGCGACGAGCAGTACTTC. It codes for CASAQGAGRDEQYF. The full variable domain, its missing parts supplied by reference TRBV9 and TRBJ2-7, is DSGVTQTPKHLITATGQRVTLRCSPRSGDLSVYWYQQSLDQGLQFLIQYYNGEERAKGNILERFSAQQFPDLHSELNLSSLELGDSALYFCASAQGAGRDEQYFGPGTRLTVT.